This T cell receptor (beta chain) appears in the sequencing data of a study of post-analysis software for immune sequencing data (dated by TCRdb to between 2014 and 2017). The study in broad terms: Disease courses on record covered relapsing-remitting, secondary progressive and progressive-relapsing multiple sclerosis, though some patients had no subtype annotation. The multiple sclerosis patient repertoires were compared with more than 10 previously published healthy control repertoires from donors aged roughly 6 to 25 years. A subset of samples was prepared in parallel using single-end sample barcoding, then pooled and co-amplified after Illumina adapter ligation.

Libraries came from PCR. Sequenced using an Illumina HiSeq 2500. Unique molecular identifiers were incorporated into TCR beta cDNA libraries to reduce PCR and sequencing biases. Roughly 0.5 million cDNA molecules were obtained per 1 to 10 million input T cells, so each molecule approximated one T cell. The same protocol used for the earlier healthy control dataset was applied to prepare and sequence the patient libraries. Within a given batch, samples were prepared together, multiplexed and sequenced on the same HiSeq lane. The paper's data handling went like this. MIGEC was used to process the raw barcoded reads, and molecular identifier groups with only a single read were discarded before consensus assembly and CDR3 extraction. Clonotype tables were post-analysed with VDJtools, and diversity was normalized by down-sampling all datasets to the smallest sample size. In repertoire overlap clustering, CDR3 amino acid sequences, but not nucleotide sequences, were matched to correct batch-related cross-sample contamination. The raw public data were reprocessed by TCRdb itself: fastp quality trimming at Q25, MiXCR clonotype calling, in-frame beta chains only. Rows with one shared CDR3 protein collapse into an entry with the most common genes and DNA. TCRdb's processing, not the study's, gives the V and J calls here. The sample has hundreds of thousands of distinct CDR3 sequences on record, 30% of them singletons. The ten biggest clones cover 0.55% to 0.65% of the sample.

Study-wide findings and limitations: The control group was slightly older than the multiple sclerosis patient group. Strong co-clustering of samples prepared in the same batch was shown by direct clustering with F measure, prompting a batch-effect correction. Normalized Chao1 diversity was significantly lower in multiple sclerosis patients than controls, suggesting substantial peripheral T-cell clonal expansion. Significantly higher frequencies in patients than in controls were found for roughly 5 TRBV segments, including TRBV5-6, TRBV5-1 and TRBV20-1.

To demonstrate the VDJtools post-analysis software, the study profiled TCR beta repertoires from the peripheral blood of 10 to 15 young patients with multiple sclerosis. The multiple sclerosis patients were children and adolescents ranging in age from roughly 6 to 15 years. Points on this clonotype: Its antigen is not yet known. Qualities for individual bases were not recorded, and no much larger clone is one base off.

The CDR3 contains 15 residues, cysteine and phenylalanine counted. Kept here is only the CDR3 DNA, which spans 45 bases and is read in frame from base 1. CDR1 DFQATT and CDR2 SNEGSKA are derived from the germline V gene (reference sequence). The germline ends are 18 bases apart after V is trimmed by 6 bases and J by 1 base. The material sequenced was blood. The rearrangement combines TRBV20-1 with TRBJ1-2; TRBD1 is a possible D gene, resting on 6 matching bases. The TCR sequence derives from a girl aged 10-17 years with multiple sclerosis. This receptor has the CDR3 CSATVGGTNNYGYTF. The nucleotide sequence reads TGCAGTGCCACAGTAGGGGGGACGAATAACTATGGCTACACCTTC.